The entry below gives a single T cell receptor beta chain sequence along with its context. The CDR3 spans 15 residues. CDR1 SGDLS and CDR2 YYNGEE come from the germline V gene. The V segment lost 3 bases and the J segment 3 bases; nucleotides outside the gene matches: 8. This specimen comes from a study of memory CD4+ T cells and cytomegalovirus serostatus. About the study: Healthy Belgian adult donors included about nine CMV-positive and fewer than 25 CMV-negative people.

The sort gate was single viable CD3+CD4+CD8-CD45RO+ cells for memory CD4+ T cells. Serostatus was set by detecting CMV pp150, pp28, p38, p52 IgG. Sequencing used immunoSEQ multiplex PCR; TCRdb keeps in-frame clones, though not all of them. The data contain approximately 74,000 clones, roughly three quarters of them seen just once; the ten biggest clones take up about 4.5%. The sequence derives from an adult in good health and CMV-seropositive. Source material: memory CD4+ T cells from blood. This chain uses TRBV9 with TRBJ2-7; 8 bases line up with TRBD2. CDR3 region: CASSASGLAGYEQYF. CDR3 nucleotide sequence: TGTGCCAGCAGCGCGAGTGGGCTAGCGGGCTACGAGCAGTACTTC.